The T cell receptor beta chain described here comes from a study of OX40 agonist ivuxolimab in advanced cancers. As for the study more broadly: Ivuxolimab, which targeted the costimulatory receptor OX40 (CD134), was an agonistic, fully human IgG2 monoclonal antibody. Intravenous ivuxolimab was administered to patients every 2 weeks at six dose levels: 0.01, 0.1, 0.3, 1.5, 3 and 10 mg/kg. Among the roughly 50 dose-escalation patients, around 19 had hepatocellular carcinoma, roughly 15 melanoma, 9 renal cell carcinoma and 9 head and neck cancer. A male proportion of 82.7% and a mean age of approximately 55 years, ranging from about 23 to 90, were recorded for the dose-escalation cohort. Patients were allowed to have had prior anti-PD-1, anti-PD-L1 or anti-CTLA-4 therapy, and 40% to 45% of the dose-escalation patients had previously received checkpoint inhibitors. Three dose-escalation patients achieved partial responses, one with hepatocellular carcinoma and two with cutaneous melanoma. The point of sequencing TCRbeta in the periphery was to test whether ivuxolimab changed TCR sequence diversity and drove clonal T-cell expansion. The paper describes the monotherapy dose-escalation part (N ≈ 49 patients) of the phase I trial of ivuxolimab. Results and caveats for the whole study, not just this receptor: In the 0.1-3.0 mg/kg groups, partial responders had among the lowest normalized peripheral clonal expansion, particularly in CD8+ T cells. At doses of 0.1 to 3.0 mg/kg, clonal expansion of both CD4+ and CD8+ blood T cells was observed from baseline to week 6. Low levels of normalized T-cell clonal expansion were also seen in some patients who did not respond. The antigen specificity of the clonally expanded peripheral T cells was not determined. After ivuxolimab, more expanded clones were found on average in CD8+ T cells than in CD4+ T cells.

The trial excluded patients who had a history of autoimmune disease or were on systemic immunosuppression. Peripheral blood for TCR sequencing was collected from all dose cohorts at baseline, on cycle 4 day 1, and on cycle 7 day 1. The samples were taken from a phase I, first-in-human, multicenter, open-label dose-escalation trial of ivuxolimab. Adults with locally advanced or metastatic melanoma, renal cell, hepatocellular, or head and neck squamous cell carcinoma were enrolled in the trial. Before TCR sequencing, CD4+ and CD8+ T cells were separately sorted from peripheral blood. To note about this clone: Its target antigen remains unknown. Nothing much larger sits one base from this clone, and base qualities are not available.

Based on the germline V gene, the CDR1 and CDR2 sequences are SNHLY and FYNNEI. Cut back by 7 bases and 6 bases, the V and J ends lie 7 bases apart. From its cysteine to its phenylalanine, the CDR3 spans 11 amino acids. Solely the CDR3 DNA is kept, with 33 bases framed from the first base. To sequence the TCRbeta CDR3 region, genomic DNA was isolated from the sorted cells. The immunoSEQ Assay was used to sequence the TCRbeta CDR3 regions. The table was pulled from immuneACCESS by TCRdb, which kept in-frame rearrangements only. Such tables lose some clones; where checked, under half of the loss comes from unresolved V genes, and the rest has no known cause. Recorded for this sample are about 74,000 clones; 84% of them occurred a single time. Of the sample, roughly 2% is held by the ten largest clones.

This receptor was identified in an adult with an advanced solid tumor such as melanoma, head and neck, liver or kidney cancer. The sequencing used CD4+ or CD8+ T cells sorted from blood, collected in a trial of the OX40 agonist ivuxolimab. This receptor chain uses TRBV2 and TRBJ2-1; the D gene identity is not certain. CDR3 reads: CASTFLNEQFF. DNA sequence: TGTGCCAGCACGTTCCTCAATGAGCAGTTCTTC.